This T cell receptor (beta chain) was identified in a study of Graves' ophthalmopathy and Graves' hyperthyroidism. This CDR3 has 14 residues. CDR1 MGHDK and CDR2 SYGVNS come from the germline V gene. V was shortened by 3 bases and J by 1 base, with 9 bases between the two germline ends. There are a few counts of this clonotype. For repertoire sequencing, the TCR beta CDR3 regions were amplified from RNA transcripts. Investigators did first-round RT-PCR with HTBI primers, then second-round multiplex PCR. TCRdb re-called the multiplex PCR reads with MiXCR, one entry per CDR3 protein. This table has under 800,000 distinct CDR3 sequences, 22% appearing once. Sampling about 9.7 ml of fresh peripheral blood provided the PBMCs.

Input material: peripheral blood. This sequence joins TRBV25-1 and TRBJ2-5; tentative D call: TRBD2 (6 bases). The clonotype was recovered from a woman younger than 35 with stable Graves' hyperthyroidism. Some clones in this sample may be carry-over from other donors' samples. In nucleotides, the CDR3 is TGTGCCAGCAGTGATTGGGAGGCCCAAGAGACCCAGTACTTC. Translating it yields CASSDWEAQETQYF.